The 23 T cell receptor beta chains reported below all come from one sample, sequenced in a study of OX40 agonist ivuxolimab in advanced cancers. The assay was immunoSEQ multiplex PCR, and TCRdb's table has in-frame clones only and misses some. The sample has 65,000 to 95,000 clones; roughly 88% are singletons. The material sequenced was CD4+ or CD8+ T cells sorted from blood, taken in a trial of the OX40 agonist ivuxolimab. The receptor source for this set is an adult with an advanced solid tumor such as melanoma, head and neck, liver or kidney cancer.

V gene TRBV10-1 combines with J gene TRBJ2-5; unclear D gene. Trimming removed 0 bases at V and 5 bases at J, with 4 bases between. Germline V gene lookup returns CDR1 WNHNN and CDR2 SYGVQD (reference sequence). This CDR3 is 12 amino acids long. The CDR3 DNA follows: TGCGCCAGCAGTGAGTCGACGGAGACCCAGTACTTC. It translates to CASSESTETQYF.

This chain links TRBV11-1 with TRBJ1-1, with 7 bases identical to TRBD1. Trimming took 5 bases from V and 2 from J; bases not matched to a gene: 5. CDR3 length: 14 residues. CDR1 is SGHAT, CDR2 FQDESV, per germline (reference sequence). The CDR3 sequence: CASSQGTENTEAFF. The CDR3 DNA reads as TGTGCCAGCAGCCAAGGGACAGAAAACACTGAAGCTTTCTTT.

This chain joins TRBV19 and TRBJ1-1; D is possibly TRBD1 (5 bases). Trimming cost V 5 bases and J 8 bases, with 18 bases left between them. This CDR3 has 14 amino acids. From germline, CDR1 is LNHDA and CDR2 SQIVND (reference sequence). CDR3 sequence (DNA): TGTGCCAGTAGTGGGTTCTGGGACGACTCCGAAGCTTTCTTT. Its translation is CASSGFWDDSEAFF. The variable domain in full, completed from reference TRBV19 and TRBJ1-1, reads DGGITQSPKYLFRKEGQNVTLSCEQNLNHDAMYWYRQDPGQGLRLIYYSQIVNDFQKGDIAEGYSVSREKKESFPLTVTSAQKNPTAFYLCASSGFWDDSEAFFGQGTRLTVV.

This chain links TRBV2 with TRBJ2-2; 7 bases match TRBD1. The CDR3 runs 14 residues. From germline, CDR1 is SNHLY and CDR2 FYNNEI. V was pared by 8 bases and J by 3 bases, with 6 bases of the junction left unmatched. Written as DNA, the CDR3 is TGTGCCAGCTTGTGGCAGGGGGACACCGGGGAGCTGTTTTTT. This encodes CASLWQGDTGELFF.

V usage is TRBV28 and J usage is TRBJ1-5; the D is unclear. The CDR3 is 13 amino acids. V lost 10 bases and J 11 bases, leaving 21 bases between the germline ends. The germline gives CDR1 MDHEN, CDR2 SYDVKM. CDR3 in amino acids: CATRLASRSAQHF. The CDR3 DNA is TGTGCCACCAGACTAGCCAGCAGATCCGCCCAGCATTTT.

The chain recombines TRBV5-1 with TRBJ2-7, with D possibly being TRBD1 (6 bases). V was trimmed by 3 bases and J by 6 bases, leaving 16 bases between them. Germline-derived CDR1 and CDR2 are SGHRS and YFSETQ. This CDR3 contains 14 residues. Here the CDR3 DNA reads TGCGCCAGCAGCTCGACAGGTTCCGCGGGCGAGCAGTACTTC. Protein: CASSSTGSAGEQYF. The entire variable domain, with the rest obtained from reference TRBV5-1 and TRBJ2-7, is as follows: KAGVTQTPRYLIKTRGQQVTLSCSPISGHRSVSWYQQTPGQGLQFLFEYFSETQRNKGNFPGRFSGRQFSNSRSEMNVSTLELGDSALYLCASSSTGSAGEQYFGPGTRLTVT.

The V call is TRBV14, the J call TRBJ1-5; TRBD1 agrees at 7 bases. The CDR3 covers 16 residues. The trim removed 5 bases at V and 3 bases at J, leaving 10 bases unmatched. Germline V gives CDR1 SGHDN, CDR2 FVKESK. The chain's CDR3 is CASSGAGTVDNQPQHF. CDR3 bases: TGTGCCAGCAGCGGCGCCGGGACAGTAGACAATCAGCCCCAGCATTTT.

The rearrangement uses TRBV7-2 and TRBJ1-2; D gene ambiguous. V was cut by 1 base and J by 2 bases, with 8 bases left in between. CDR1 is SGHTA and CDR2 is FQGNSA in the germline V gene. CDR3 length: 14 amino acids. The CDR3 sequence is CASSLVAGNYGYTF. The CDR3 DNA is TGTGCCAGCAGCTTAGTGGCAGGAAACTATGGCTACACCTTC.

J is TRBJ1-4 and V is TRBV7-9; the D gene is possibly TRBD1 (5 bases). Between the trimmed V and J ends, which lost 5 bases and 10 bases, there was a span of 14 bases. The CDR3 totals 13 residues. Per germline, CDR1 SEHNR and CDR2 FQNEAQ (reference sequence). This CDR3 reads CASSPAGGGKLFF. DNA of the CDR3: TGTGCCAGCAGCCCGGCGGGCGGGGGAAAACTGTTTTTT. Variable domain in full (rest from reference TRBV7-9 and TRBJ1-4): DTGVSQNPRHKITKRGQNVTFRCDPISEHNRLYWYRQTLGQGPEFLTYFQNEAQLEKSRLLSDRFSAERPKGSFSTLEIQRTEQGDSAMYLCASSPAGGGKLFFGSGTQLSVL.

The V gene is TRBV7-9, the J gene TRBJ2-4, with TRBD2 matching 7 bases. The CDR3 runs 15 residues. With 5 bases clipped from V and 8 bases from J, the junction kept 12 bases outside the gene matches. Per the germline V gene, CDR1 is SEHNR and CDR2 is FQNEAQ (reference sequence). CDR3 in amino acids: CASSTSSGGGDIQYF. DNA of the CDR3: TGTGCCAGCAGCACGAGTTCCGGCGGGGGTGACATTCAGTACTTC. Combining the CDR3 with reference TRBV7-9 and TRBJ2-4 gives the whole variable domain DTGVSQNPRHKITKRGQNVTFRCDPISEHNRLYWYRQTLGQGPEFLTYFQNEAQLEKSRLLSDRFSAERPKGSFSTLEIQRTEQGDSAMYLCASSTSSGGGDIQYFGAGTRLSVL.

The rearrangement links TRBV2 to TRBJ2-7; D remains unclear. Trimming took 5 bases from V and 2 from J, leaving 7 bases between them. The CDR3 covers 12 residues. Germline loops: CDR1 SNHLY, CDR2 FYNNEI. CDR3 residues: CASSFSTYEQYV. In DNA form, the CDR3 reads TGTGCCAGCAGTTTTAGCACCTACGAGCAGTACGTC.

This clone was recorded a few times. The CDR3 spells CASSEQDRGGTEAFF. The CDR3 DNA sequence: TGTGCCAGCAGTGAGCAAGACAGGGGAGGAACTGAAGCTTTCTTT. The chain links TRBV6-1 to TRBJ1-1; TRBD1 matches at 8 bases. Germline V gene lookup returns CDR1 MNHNS and CDR2 SASEGT. The J segment lost 5 bases and the V segment lost 3 bases, leaving 8 bases of the junction unmatched. The CDR3 extends over 15 amino acids.

Here the CDR3 DNA reads TGCAGTTCCCCGGAAGGGTATGGCTACACCTTC. As protein: CSSPEGYGYTF. V and J are TRBV20-1 and TRBJ1-2; D call uncertain. CDR3 length equals 11 residues. Trimming took off 8 bases at V and 5 bases at J, with 12 bases between the two ends. Per the germline V gene, CDR1 is DFQATT and CDR2 is SNEGSKA (reference sequence).

The rearrangement links TRBV9 to TRBJ1-2, with D tentatively TRBD1 (6 bases). CDR1 and CDR2 from the germline V gene are SGDLS and YYNGEE. CDR3 length: 16 residues. Trimming shortened V by 0 bases and J by 3 bases, and 15 bases separated the two germline ends. CDR3 in amino acids: CASSVEVRQGYYGYTF. CDR3 nucleotide sequence: TGTGCCAGCAGCGTAGAAGTGAGGCAGGGGTACTATGGCTACACCTTC.

The V call is TRBV4-1, the J call TRBJ2-1; 15 nucleotides line up with TRBD2. CDR1 and CDR2 (germline): MGHRA, YSYEKL. With V trimmed by 4 bases and J by 3 bases, 7 bases remained unmatched. The CDR3 length is 18 residues. The CDR3 region has the DNA TGCGCCAGCAGCCGGACTAGCGGGGGGGCCGGTAACTACAATGAGCAGTTCTTC. This codes for CASSRTSGGAGNYNEQFF.

Note on this clone: The DNA is omitted, as the CDR3 cannot be located on it reliably, and the CDR3 follows TCRdb's listing. The rearrangement joins TRBV7-2 to TRBJ2-2; the D segment call TRBD2 is taken from the table without a DNA check. Looked up from germline, CDR1 is SGHTA and CDR2 is FQGNSA. The CDR3 extends over 14 residues, inclusive of both ends. The CDR3 is CASSLIFGAGELFF.

This clone was picked up one time. V is TRBV14 and J is TRBJ2-5, with a possible D match to TRBD2 (6 bases). Germline V gene data show CDR1 as SGHDN and CDR2 as FVKESK. The V gene lost 5 bases and the J gene lost 5 bases, with 15 bases spanning the gap. The CDR3 loop spans 14 amino acids. The CDR3 reads CASSDRGGFETQYF. The CDR3 DNA reads TGTGCCAGCAGCGATCGTGGGGGGTTTGAGACCCAGTACTTC.

The rearrangement joins TRBV5-5 to TRBJ1-2; TRBD1 aligns across 7 bases. Trimming took 5 bases from V and 2 from J; bases not matched to a gene: 6. The germline V gene encodes CDR1 SGHKS and CDR2 YYEKEE (reference sequence). There are 14 residues in the CDR3. The DNA for the CDR3 is TGTGCCAGCAGTAAAAGACAGGGAAACTATGGCTACACCTTC. Protein: CASSKRQGNYGYTF.

This clone was observed a single time. The chain carries TRBV6-1 and TRBJ1-1, with D tentatively TRBD1 (6 bases). Per germline, CDR1 MNHNS and CDR2 SASEGT. The CDR3 sequence is 13 residues long. Trimming removed 5 bases from V and 5 bases from J, with 12 bases in between. CDR3 DNA sequence: TGTGCCAGCAGTCGAGGGGGGGTTACTGAAGCTTTCTTT. As protein: CASSRGGVTEAFF.

The rearrangement uses TRBV30 and TRBJ1-4; D not resolved. The CDR3 is 14 residues long. Germline V gene data show CDR1 as GTSNPN and CDR2 as SVGIG (reference sequence). Trimming removed 2 bases at V and 7 bases at J, with 14 bases between. CDR3 sequence (DNA): TGTGCCTGGAGTTTGGGAGGGCATTCTGAAAAACTGTTTTTT. This gives the protein CAWSLGGHSEKLFF.

The sample holds a few counts of this clone. V usage is TRBV5-5 and J usage is TRBJ1-6, with 8 nucleotides matching TRBD1. The CDR3 is made up of 15 amino acids. V lost 3 bases, J lost 9 bases, and 8 bases stayed unmatched. CDR1 is SGHKS and CDR2 is YYEKEE in the germline V gene (reference sequence). The CDR3 region is CASSWLDRDASPLHF. The CDR3 nucleotides read TGTGCCAGCAGCTGGTTGGACAGGGACGCTTCACCCCTCCACTTT.

This chain uses TRBV2 with TRBJ2-3; 9 bases map to TRBD2. V lost 4 bases and J lost 4; bases outside the gene matches: 9. Germline lookup yields CDR1 SNHLY and CDR2 FYNNEI. This CDR3 contains 16 residues. This chain's CDR3 is CASSARGGAGPDTQYF. Written as DNA, the CDR3 is TGTGCCAGCAGTGCCCGCGGGGGGGCCGGTCCAGATACGCAGTATTTT.

The V gene is TRBV5-6, the J gene TRBJ1-3; D gene uncertain. Trimming took off 2 bases at V and 4 bases at J, with 13 bases between the two ends. This CDR3 is built from 15 residues. Germline V gives CDR1 SGHDT, CDR2 YYEEEE. The CDR3 here is CASSFPAGSGNTIYF. The CDR3 nucleotides read TGTGCCAGCAGCTTCCCGGCGGGGTCGGGAAACACCATATATTTT.